This T cell receptor (beta chain) came from a study of blood T cell repertoires in COVID-19. Turning to the study itself: Material from acute and convalescent COVID-19 was sourced from the United States, Italy and Spain.

Donors in Cohort 3 who had recovered were those with two negative PCRs, healthcare professional clearance, or resolution of their symptoms. CDR3 size: 13 residues. V was trimmed by 6 bases and J by 5 bases, leaving 12 bases between them. The germline CDR1 and CDR2 sequences are KGHDR and SFDVKD. In the original processing: Amplification with reference gene primers provided the estimates of nucleated cell counts. TCRdb keeps only in-frame clones here, not all; method: immunoSEQ multiplex PCR. The V and J calls and clone size are taken from that table; D and trimming were inferred from the DNA. The repertoire holds about 200,000 clones, with more than 70% as singletons.

This chain joins TRBV24-1 and TRBJ2-5; maybe TRBD2 (7 bases). Sample: PBMCs or T cells enriched from blood (not recorded which). The clonotype originates from a woman aged 18-35 years who had recovered from COVID-19. For the CDR3, the DNA is TGTGCCACCAGTCGGGGGGCCGGGGAGACCCAGTACTTC. This sequence encodes CATSRGAGETQYF.